A single sample gave rise to the 20 T cell receptor beta chains below, sequenced in a study of T-cell reconstitution after alpha-beta-depleted transplantation in children. Preparing the TCRbeta library involved the use of unique molecular identifiers. TCRdb redid the calling of the PCR reads with MiXCR, one entry per CDR3 protein. The sample holds a few hundred thousand distinct CDR3 sequences, around 20% seen once. The material was PBMCs, mostly from graft donor cells, obtained 180 days after TCRalphabeta/CD19-depleted stem cell transplant. These TCRs come from a male patient between 5 and 17 years old who had a stem cell transplant for acute lymphoblastic leukemia, so the T cells may come from the graft donor.

The chain employs TRBV6-1 and TRBJ2-4; 14 positions match TRBD2. Germline CDR1 MNHNS, CDR2 SASEGT. V lost 5 bases to trimming and J lost 0 bases; unmatched junction nucleotides: 3. The CDR3 loop spans 17 amino acids. CDR3 residues: CASSPGLAGEAKNIQYF. In DNA form, the CDR3 reads TGTGCCAGCAGTCCGGGACTAGCGGGAGAAGCCAAAAACATTCAGTACTTC.

This clonotype was recorded many times. V usage is TRBV5-1 and J usage is TRBJ1-1; 7 bases agree with TRBD1. Unmatched junction bases numbered 11, after V lost 0 bases and J lost 9 bases. Germline lookup yields CDR1 SGHRS and CDR2 YFSETQ. The CDR3 consists of 15 residues. CDR3 region: CASSLGPGTVKKAFF. The CDR3 DNA sequence: TGCGCCAGCAGCTTGGGTCCAGGGACAGTCAAGAAAGCTTTCTTT.

This clonotype was picked up one time. V and J are TRBV12-5 and TRBJ2-1, with unresolved D. The CDR3 is made up of 12 amino acids. The V end was cut by 1 base, the J end by 8 bases, with 6 bases between. CDR1 and CDR2 from the germline V gene are LGHNT and FRNRAP. DNA of the CDR3: TGTGCTAGTGGTTTGGGAAGTCATGAGCAGTTCTTC. It encodes CASGLGSHEQFF.

This chain uses TRBV3-1 with TRBJ2-5; D uncertain. The V end lost 5 bases, the J end lost 2 bases, and 12 bases lay between the germline ends. The CDR3 has 14 residues. The germline gives CDR1 LGHDT, CDR2 YNNKEL (reference sequence). This chain's CDR3 is CASSVSLPQETQYF. In nucleotides, the CDR3 is TGTGCCAGCAGCGTGTCCCTCCCTCAAGAGACCCAGTACTTC.

This chain links TRBV28 with TRBJ2-7; D ambiguous. Looked up from germline, CDR1 is MDHEN and CDR2 is SYDVKM. Trimming took off 2 bases at V and 2 bases at J, with 7 bases between the two ends. The CDR3 runs 13 residues. The CDR3 reads CASSLNLPYEQYF. In DNA form, the CDR3 reads TGTGCCAGCAGTTTAAACCTGCCCTACGAGCAGTACTTC.

This chain's CDR3 is CASSLVLADLYEQYF. CDR3 bases: TGTGCCAGCAGCTTGGTCCTAGCGGACCTCTACGAGCAGTACTTC. The chain employs TRBV5-5 and TRBJ2-7; TRBD2 matches at 7 bases. V trimming: 0 bases; J trimming: 3 bases; junction bases outside the gene matches: 6. The CDR3 has 15 amino acids. Germline CDR1 is SGHKS and CDR2 is YYEKEE (reference sequence).

The chain is built from TRBV6-1 and TRBJ2-3; 13 bases are a match to TRBD2. The CDR3 totals 16 residues. CDR1 is MNHNS and CDR2 is SASEGT in the germline V gene. With V trimmed by 6 bases and J by 0 bases, 3 bases remained unmatched. The CDR3 DNA follows: TGTGCCAGCAGGGGACTAGCGGGACCTAGCACAGATACGCAGTATTTT. It specifies CASRGLAGPSTDTQYF.

This clonotype was recorded a few times. This chain links TRBV28 with TRBJ1-6; D is possibly TRBD1 (5 bases). V gave up 3 bases and J gave up 8 bases, with 11 bases separating them. Germline CDR1 reads MDHEN; CDR2 reads SYDVKM. The length of the CDR3 is 14 residues. The CDR3 nucleotides are TGTGCCAGCAGTTTCGGGGGTGGAGATTCACCCCTCCACTTT. It yields the protein CASSFGGGDSPLHF.

This clonotype came up a few times. The chain combines TRBV20-1 with TRBJ2-7, with D possibly being TRBD1 (6 bases). CDR1 and CDR2 from the germline V gene are DFQATT and SNEGSKA (reference sequence). The CDR3 covers 14 residues. V was clipped by 8 bases and J by 4 bases, with 21 bases between them. The CDR3 nucleotides are TGCAGTCCCAGGGGCCCTCGCCAGAGATACGAGCAGTACTTC. As protein: CSPRGPRQRYEQYF.

This clonotype was detected a few times. J is TRBJ2-2 and V is TRBV5-1, with D possibly TRBD2 on 6 matching bases. Looked up from germline, CDR1 is SGHRS and CDR2 is YFSETQ. V was shortened by 3 bases and J by 7 bases, with 10 bases between the two germline ends. The CDR3 runs to 13 residues. The CDR3 nucleotides are TGCGCCAGCAGCTCGACTAGTTTCGGGGAGCTGTTTTTT. It encodes CASSSTSFGELFF.

V and J are TRBV6-1 and TRBJ1-5; D might be TRBD1 (6 bases). The CDR3 is made up of 16 amino acids. Trimming cost V 4 bases and J 5 bases, with 18 bases left between them. Per germline, CDR1 MNHNS and CDR2 SASEGT. This CDR3 is CASSALWTARHQPQHF. For the CDR3, the DNA is TGTGCCAGCAGTGCGCTTTGGACAGCTAGACATCAGCCCCAGCATTTT.

This clonotype has only a few counts. The rearrangement joins TRBV6-1 to TRBJ2-2, with D hard to call. V was shortened by 10 bases and J by 0 bases, with 18 bases between the two germline ends. The CDR3 length is 16 residues. CDR1 and CDR2 (germline): MNHNS, SASEGT. CDR3 nucleotide sequence: TGTGCCACCGCCTTAGCACAGATAACGAACACCGGGGAGCTGTTTTTT. It encodes CATALAQITNTGELFF.

This clonotype was seen only a few times. The chain recombines TRBV6-5 with TRBJ2-3; D may be TRBD2 (5 bases). This CDR3 is built from 15 residues. The germline gives CDR1 MNHEY, CDR2 SVGAGI. V dropped 4 bases and J dropped 3 bases, with 14 bases sitting between them. CDR3 nucleotide sequence: TGTGCCAGCAGTTCCCTAGCCGAAGGTACAGATACGCAGTATTTT. Its protein product is CASSSLAEGTDTQYF.

This clonotype has only a few counts. The chain recombines TRBV20-1 with TRBJ1-1; D is undetermined. Germline loops: CDR1 DFQATT, CDR2 SNEGSKA (reference sequence). Trimming left V 6 bases short and J 2 bases short, with 7 bases between. This CDR3 is built from 11 residues. The CDR3 loop is CSAPTNTEAFF. CDR3 sequence (DNA): TGCAGTGCCCCAACCAACACTGAAGCTTTCTTT.

This clonotype was seen a handful of times. The rearrangement links TRBV12-3 or TRBV12-4 to TRBJ2-7; 10 bases are a match to TRBD2. Trimming took 2 bases from V and 6 from J; bases not matched to a gene: 13. The CDR3 extends over 17 amino acids. Here the CDR3 reads CASSLTLGLAGAGEQYF. The CDR3 nucleotides read TGTGCCAGCAGTTTAACCCTGGGGCTAGCGGGAGCAGGCGAGCAGTACTTC.

CDR3 sequence: CATSGRVRPGEQFF. The CDR3 coding sequence is TGTGCCACCAGTGGCCGAGTCCGCCCTGGAGAGCAGTTCTTC. This chain connects TRBV24-1 to TRBJ2-1; unclear D gene. The CDR3 has 14 amino acids. Germline CDR1 and CDR2: KGHDR and SFDVKD. The V end lost 5 bases, the J end lost 10 bases, and 17 bases lay between the germline ends.

This clonotype came up a few times. The CDR3, as DNA: TGCGCCAGCAGCCAAGATACGGAGGGGGCATATGAAGCTTTCTTT. It is translated as CASSQDTEGAYEAFF. The chain recombines TRBV4-1 with TRBJ1-1; TRBD1 agrees at 7 bases. Per the germline V gene, CDR1 is MGHRA and CDR2 is YSYEKL. The CDR3 is 15 amino acids. With 0 bases clipped from V and 7 bases from J, the junction kept 8 bases outside the gene matches.

The V gene is TRBV6-6, the J gene TRBJ2-3; D ambiguous. The CDR3 sequence is 12 residues long. Germline values: CDR1 MNHNY, CDR2 SVGAGI (reference sequence). V lost 6 bases, J lost 9 bases, and 13 bases lay in between. In DNA form, the CDR3 reads TGTGCCAGCAGCAACGCGGTCGAGACGCAGTATTTT. Encoded protein: CASSNAVETQYF.

The table lists this clonotype with many counts. The chain has TRBV5-1 and TRBJ2-1; a weak D match, TRBD2 (7 bases). The CDR3 has 13 residues. V dropped 4 bases and J dropped 9 bases, with 14 bases sitting between them. From germline, CDR1 is SGHRS and CDR2 YFSETQ. The CDR3 nucleotides are TGCGCCAGCAGCGGGGGGGCAGGGAGTGAGCAGTTCTTC. This codes for CASSGGAGSEQFF.

The chain couples TRBV18 to TRBJ2-3, with TRBD1 matching 9 bases. The CDR3 spans 15 residues. The J segment lost 4 bases and the V segment lost 4 bases, leaving 6 bases of the junction unmatched. The germline V gene encodes CDR1 KGHSH and CDR2 LQKENI. CDR3 region: CASSRDRAKADTQYF. CDR3 bases: TGTGCCAGCTCACGGGACAGGGCGAAGGCAGATACGCAGTATTTT.